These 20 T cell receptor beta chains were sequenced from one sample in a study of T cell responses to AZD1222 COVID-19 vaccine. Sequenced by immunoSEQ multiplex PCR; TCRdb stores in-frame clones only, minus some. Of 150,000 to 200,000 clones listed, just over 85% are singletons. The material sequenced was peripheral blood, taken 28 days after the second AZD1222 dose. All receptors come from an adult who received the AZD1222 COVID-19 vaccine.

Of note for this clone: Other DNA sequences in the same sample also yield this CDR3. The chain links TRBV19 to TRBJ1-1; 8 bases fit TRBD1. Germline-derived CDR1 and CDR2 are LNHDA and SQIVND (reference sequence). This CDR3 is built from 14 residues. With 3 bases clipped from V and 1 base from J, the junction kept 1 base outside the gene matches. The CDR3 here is CASSIQGANTEAFF. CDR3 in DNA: TGTGCCAGTAGTATCCAGGGGGCGAACACTGAAGCTTTCTTT.

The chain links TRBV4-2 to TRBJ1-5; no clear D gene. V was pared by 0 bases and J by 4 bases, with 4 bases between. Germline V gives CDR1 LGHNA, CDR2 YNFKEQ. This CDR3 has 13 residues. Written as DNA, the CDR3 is TGTGCCAGCAGCCAAGATCGAAATCAGCCCCAGCATTTT. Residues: CASSQDRNQPQHF.

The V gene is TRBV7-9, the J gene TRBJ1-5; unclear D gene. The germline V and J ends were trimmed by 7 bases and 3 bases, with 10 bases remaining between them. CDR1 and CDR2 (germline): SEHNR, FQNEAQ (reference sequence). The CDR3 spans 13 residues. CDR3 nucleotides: TGTGCCAGCAACCGGGAATCCAATCAGCCCCAGCATTTT. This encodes CASNRESNQPQHF.

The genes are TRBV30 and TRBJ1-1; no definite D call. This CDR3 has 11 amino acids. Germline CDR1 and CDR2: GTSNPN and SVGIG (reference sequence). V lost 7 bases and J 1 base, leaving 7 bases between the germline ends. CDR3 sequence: CASVSNTEAFF. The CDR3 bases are TGTGCCTCCGTTTCGAACACTGAAGCTTTCTTT. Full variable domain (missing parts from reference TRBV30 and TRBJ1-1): SQTIHQWPATLVQPVGSPLSLECTVEGTSNPNLYWYRQAAGRGLQLLFYSVGIGQISSEVPQNLSASRPQDRQFILSSKKLLLSDSGFYLCASVSNTEAFFGQGTRLTVV.

The DNA of the CDR3 is TGCAGCGTGGAAAAATCCCCTGGGGCTGAAGCTTTCTTT. Encoded protein: CSVEKSPGAEAFF. The V gene is TRBV29-1, the J gene TRBJ1-1; D not certain. With 6 bases removed from V and 6 bases from J, the gap between germline ends came to 17 bases. The CDR3 contains 13 residues. CDR1 SQVTM and CDR2 ANQGSEA come from the germline V gene.

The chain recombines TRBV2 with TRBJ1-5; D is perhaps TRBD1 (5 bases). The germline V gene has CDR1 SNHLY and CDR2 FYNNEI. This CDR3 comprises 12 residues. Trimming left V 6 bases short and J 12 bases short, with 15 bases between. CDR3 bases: TGTGCCAGCAGGCGGGACGATGAGCGCCAGCATTTT. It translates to CASRRDDERQHF.

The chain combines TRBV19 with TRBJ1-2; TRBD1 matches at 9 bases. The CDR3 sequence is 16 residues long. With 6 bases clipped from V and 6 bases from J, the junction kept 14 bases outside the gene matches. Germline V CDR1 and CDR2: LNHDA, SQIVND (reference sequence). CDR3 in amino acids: CASSEIPGQGSHGYTF. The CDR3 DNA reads TGTGCCAGTAGCGAGATTCCGGGACAGGGATCGCATGGCTACACCTTC.

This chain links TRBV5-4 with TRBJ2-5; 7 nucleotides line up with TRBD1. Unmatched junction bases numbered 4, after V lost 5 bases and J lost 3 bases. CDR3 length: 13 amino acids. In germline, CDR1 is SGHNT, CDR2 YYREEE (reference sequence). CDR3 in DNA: TGTGCCAGCAGTTTTACAGGGGAAGAGACCCAGTACTTC. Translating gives CASSFTGEETQYF.

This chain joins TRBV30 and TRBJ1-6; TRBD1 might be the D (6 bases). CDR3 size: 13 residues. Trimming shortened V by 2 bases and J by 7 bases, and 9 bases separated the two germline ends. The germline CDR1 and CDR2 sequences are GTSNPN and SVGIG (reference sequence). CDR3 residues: CAWSPRGNSPLHF. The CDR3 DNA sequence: TGTGCCTGGAGTCCCAGGGGAAATTCACCCCTCCACTTT.

The CDR3 region is CASSLAGNWEAFF. In DNA, the CDR3 is TGTGCCAGCAGCTTAGCAGGGAATTGGGAAGCTTTCTTT. The chain uses TRBV7-9 and TRBJ1-1; unclear D gene. Germline loops: CDR1 SEHNR, CDR2 FQNEAQ (reference sequence). Trimming removed 0 bases at V and 8 bases at J, with 10 bases between. CDR3 length: 13 residues.

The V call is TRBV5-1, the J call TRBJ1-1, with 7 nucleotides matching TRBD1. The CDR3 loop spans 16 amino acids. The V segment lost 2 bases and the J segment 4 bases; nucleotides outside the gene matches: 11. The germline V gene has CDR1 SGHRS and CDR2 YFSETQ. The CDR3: CASSFFYRGSGTEAFF. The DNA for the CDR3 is TGCGCCAGCAGCTTTTTTTACAGGGGAAGTGGCACTGAAGCTTTCTTT.

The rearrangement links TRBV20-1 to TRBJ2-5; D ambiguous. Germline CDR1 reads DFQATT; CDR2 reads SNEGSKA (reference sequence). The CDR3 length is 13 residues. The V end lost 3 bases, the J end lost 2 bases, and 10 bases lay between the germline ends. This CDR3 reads CSASSGEQETQYF. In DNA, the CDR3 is TGCAGTGCTAGTTCCGGAGAACAAGAGACCCAGTACTTC.

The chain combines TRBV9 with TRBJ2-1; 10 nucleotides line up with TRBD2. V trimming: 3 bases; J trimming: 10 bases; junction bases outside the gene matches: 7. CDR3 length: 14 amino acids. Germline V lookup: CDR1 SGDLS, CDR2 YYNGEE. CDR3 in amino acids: CASSGRTSGTEQFF. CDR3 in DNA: TGTGCCAGCAGCGGGAGGACTAGCGGAACCGAGCAGTTCTTC.

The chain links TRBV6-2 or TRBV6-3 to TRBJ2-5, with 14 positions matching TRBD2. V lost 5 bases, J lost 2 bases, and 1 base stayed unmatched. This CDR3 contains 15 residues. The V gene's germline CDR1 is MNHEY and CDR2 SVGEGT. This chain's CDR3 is CASSGTSGGQETQYF. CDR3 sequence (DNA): TGTGCCAGCAGTGGGACTAGCGGGGGACAAGAGACCCAGTACTTC.

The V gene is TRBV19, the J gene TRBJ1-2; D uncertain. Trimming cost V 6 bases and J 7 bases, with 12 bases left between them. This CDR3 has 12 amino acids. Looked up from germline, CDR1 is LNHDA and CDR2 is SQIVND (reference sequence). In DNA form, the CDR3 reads TGTGCCAGTAGGGAGGGTGCGGGTGGCTACACCTTC. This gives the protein CASREGAGGYTF.

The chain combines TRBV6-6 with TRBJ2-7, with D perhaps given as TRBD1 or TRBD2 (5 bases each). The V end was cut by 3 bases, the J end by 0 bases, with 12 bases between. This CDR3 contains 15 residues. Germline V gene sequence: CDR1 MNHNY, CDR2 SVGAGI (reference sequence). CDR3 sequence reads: CASSYRSGSSYEQYF. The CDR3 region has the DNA TGTGCCAGCAGTTATAGGTCAGGGAGCTCCTACGAGCAGTACTTC.

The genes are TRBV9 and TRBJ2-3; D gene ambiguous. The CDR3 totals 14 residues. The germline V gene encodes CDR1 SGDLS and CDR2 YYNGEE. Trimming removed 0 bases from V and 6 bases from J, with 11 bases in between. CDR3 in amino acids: CASSVDRVSDTQYF. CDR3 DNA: TGTGCCAGCAGCGTAGATCGAGTTTCGGATACGCAGTATTTT.

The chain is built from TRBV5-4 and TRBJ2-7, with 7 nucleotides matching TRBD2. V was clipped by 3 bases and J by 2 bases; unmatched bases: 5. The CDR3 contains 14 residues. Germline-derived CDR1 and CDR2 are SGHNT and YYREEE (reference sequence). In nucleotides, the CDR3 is TGTGCCAGCAGCTCGGGGGGTCATCCCTACGAGCAGTACTTC. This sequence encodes CASSSGGHPYEQYF.

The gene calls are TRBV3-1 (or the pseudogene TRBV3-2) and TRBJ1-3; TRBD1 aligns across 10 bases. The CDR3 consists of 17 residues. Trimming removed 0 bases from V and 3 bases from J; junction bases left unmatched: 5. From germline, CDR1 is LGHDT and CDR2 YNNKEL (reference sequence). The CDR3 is CASSQDSGTGVGNTIYF. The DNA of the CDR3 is TGTGCCAGCAGCCAAGATTCCGGGACAGGGGTTGGAAACACCATATATTTT.

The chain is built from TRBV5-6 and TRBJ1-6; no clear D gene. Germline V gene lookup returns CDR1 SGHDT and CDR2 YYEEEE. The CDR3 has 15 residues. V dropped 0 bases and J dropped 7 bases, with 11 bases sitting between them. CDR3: CASSLDRLSNSPLHF. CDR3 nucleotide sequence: TGTGCCAGCAGCTTGGACCGGCTTTCAAATTCACCCCTCCACTTT.